These 16 T cell receptor beta chains share one sample of origin, sequenced in a study of Ad26.COV2.S vaccination and SARS-CoV-2 variants. The treatment: some 20 received Ad26.COV2.S at low or high dose, single or two shots; 5 received placebo; per-sample allocation not given. At day 63 after the first vaccine or placebo injection, samples were drawn. Some clones are missing from TCRdb's copy, which holds only in-frame ones; the method was immunoSEQ multiplex PCR. The sample holds more than 400,000 clones, 90% seen once. This specimen was peripheral blood, taken in a trial of Ad26.COV2.S vaccine versus placebo. These receptors all stem from a person between 18 and 60 years old who received the Ad26.COV2.S COVID-19 vaccine or a placebo.

The chain combines TRBV27 with TRBJ1-5, with unresolved D. The V gene lost 2 bases and the J gene lost 6 bases, with 2 bases spanning the gap. Germline V CDR1 and CDR2: MNHEY, SMNVEV (reference sequence). There are 11 residues in the CDR3. The CDR3 here is CASSLSQPQHF. The CDR3 bases are TGTGCCAGCAGTTTAAGTCAGCCCCAGCATTTT.

The J gene is TRBJ2-1, the V gene TRBV25-1; D gene uncertain. Trimming shortened V by 4 bases and J by 6 bases, and 7 bases separated the two germline ends. CDR3 length equals 12 residues. CDR1 and CDR2 from the germline V gene are MGHDK and SYGVNS. CDR3 amino acids: CASSASGNEQFF. For the CDR3, the DNA is TGTGCCAGCAGTGCCAGTGGCAATGAGCAGTTCTTC.

The chain employs TRBV5-6 and TRBJ2-7; TRBD1 or TRBD2 may be the D gene (5 bases each). The CDR3 sequence is 14 residues long. Per the germline V gene, CDR1 is SGHDT and CDR2 is YYEEEE. V was clipped by 4 bases and J by 2 bases, with 13 bases between them. For the CDR3, the DNA is TGTGCCAGCAGCCACGGGGCCAGGGCCTACGAGCAGTACTTC. Translated, it gives CASSHGARAYEQYF.

The V and J genes are TRBV19 and TRBJ2-3, with D unresolved. Germline loops: CDR1 LNHDA, CDR2 SQIVND (reference sequence). The CDR3 loop spans 13 amino acids. The ends were cut back, 5 bases at V and 3 bases at J, with 9 bases in the middle. The CDR3 sequence is CASSGYGTDTQYF. The CDR3, as DNA: TGTGCCAGTAGTGGTTACGGGACAGATACGCAGTATTTT.

The chain couples TRBV4-1 to TRBJ2-1; 10 bases line up with TRBD2. The germline CDR1 and CDR2 sequences are MGHRA and YSYEKL. CDR3 length: 16 amino acids. Trimming at V came to 3 bases and at J to 4 bases, leaving 6 bases not matched to a gene. This chain's CDR3 is CASSHVGTSAYNEQFF. The CDR3 nucleotides read TGCGCCAGCAGCCATGTGGGGACTAGCGCTTACAATGAGCAGTTCTTC.

This clone was counted a single time. This chain uses TRBV25-1 with TRBJ1-4, with TRBD1 identical over 8 bases. CDR1 is MGHDK, CDR2 SYGVNS, per germline. The length of the CDR3 is 15 residues. V lost 2 bases and J lost 6; bases outside the gene matches: 5. CDR3 in amino acids: CASSEPRGLDEKLFF. As DNA, the CDR3 is TGTGCCAGCAGTGAACCCAGGGGGCTTGATGAAAAACTGTTTTTT. The full variable domain, in which reference TRBV25-1 and TRBJ1-4 provide the parts outside the CDR3, is EADIYQTPRYLVIGTGKKITLECSQTMGHDKMYWYQQDPGMELHLIHYSYGVNSTEKGDLSSESTVSRIRTEHFPLTLESARPSHTSQYLCASSEPRGLDEKLFFGSGTQLSVL.

This CDR3 reads CASTPLSTDTQYF. Written as DNA, the CDR3 is TGTGCCAGCACGCCCCTAAGCACAGATACGCAGTATTTT. The V gene is TRBV2, the J gene TRBJ2-3; D gene unclear. This CDR3 spans 13 amino acids. In germline, CDR1 is SNHLY, CDR2 FYNNEI. With 7 bases removed from V and 0 bases from J, the gap between germline ends came to 8 bases.

The chain employs TRBV27 and TRBJ2-1, with D perhaps matching TRBD1 (6 bases). The CDR3 totals 16 residues. V was cut by 4 bases and J by 6 bases, with 19 bases left in between. Germline V gene data show CDR1 as MNHEY and CDR2 as SMNVEV (reference sequence). CDR3 loop: CASSSRTASLLNEQFF. Written as DNA, the CDR3 is TGTGCCAGCAGTTCGCGGACAGCTAGCCTACTCAATGAGCAGTTCTTC.

J is TRBJ2-7 and V is TRBV14, with 8 bases fitting TRBD2. The junction had 9 bases not matched to a gene; V was cut back by 4 bases and J by 4 bases. Germline CDR1 is SGHDN and CDR2 is FVKESK. CDR3 size: 15 residues. The CDR3 here is CASSLGGGPRYEQYF. The CDR3 nucleotides are TGTGCCAGCAGCCTAGGCGGGGGGCCCCGGTACGAGCAGTACTTC.

The chain employs TRBV7-9 and TRBJ2-5, with 9 bases identical to TRBD2. There are 15 residues in the CDR3. The V and J ends lost 1 base and 5 bases, in that order; junction bases with no gene match: 5. CDR1 and CDR2 from the germline V gene are SEHNR and FQNEAQ (reference sequence). The CDR3 DNA reads as TGTGCCAGCAGCTTAGTAAGACTAGCGGAGGAGACCCAGTACTTC. It codes for CASSLVRLAEETQYF.

The chain uses TRBV19 and TRBJ2-2; D perhaps matches TRBD1 (6 bases). The V and J ends lost 6 bases and 3 bases respectively, with 23 bases between them. The CDR3 spans 18 residues. Germline values: CDR1 LNHDA, CDR2 SQIVND (reference sequence). CDR3 DNA sequence: TGTGCCAGTAGCCAATTCCGACCCCGGTACAGGGACACCGGGGAGCTGTTTTTT. It codes for CASSQFRPRYRDTGELFF.

The J gene is TRBJ2-5, the V gene TRBV29-1; D may be TRBD1 (5 bases). The germline V gene has CDR1 SQVTM and CDR2 ANQGSEA. With 8 bases removed from V and 5 bases from J, the gap between germline ends came to 15 bases. The CDR3 runs 12 residues. Here the CDR3 DNA reads TGCAGCACACAGGTTGGCGAGGAGACCCAGTACTTC. Protein: CSTQVGEETQYF.

The rearrangement links TRBV6-5 to TRBJ2-1, with D perhaps matching TRBD2 (5 bases). The CDR3 sequence is 13 residues long. Germline CDR1 is MNHEY and CDR2 is SVGAGI. Trimming shortened V by 5 bases and J by 6 bases, and 11 bases separated the two germline ends. CDR3 amino acids: CASSRASSNEQFF. CDR3 in DNA: TGTGCCAGCAGTAGAGCTAGCAGCAATGAGCAGTTCTTC.

The chain employs TRBV5-5 and TRBJ2-2; D unresolved. The length of the CDR3 is 12 residues. CDR1 is SGHKS and CDR2 is YYEKEE in the germline V gene (reference sequence). V gave up 0 bases and J gave up 7 bases, with 4 bases separating them. This CDR3 reads CASSLASGELFF. CDR3 nucleotides: TGTGCCAGCAGCTTGGCTAGCGGGGAGCTGTTTTTT. The full variable domain, rest sourced from reference TRBV5-5 and TRBJ2-2, is DAGVTQSPTHLIKTRGQQVTLRCSPISGHKSVSWYQQVLGQGPQFIFQYYEKEERGRGNFPDRFSARQFPNYSSELNVNALLLGDSALYLCASSLASGELFFGEGSRLTVL.

V gene TRBV15 combines with J gene TRBJ2-1; D remains unclear. This CDR3 spans 16 amino acids. V lost 4 bases and J lost 2, with 15 bases in between. Per the germline V gene, CDR1 is LNHNV and CDR2 is YYDKDF (reference sequence). CDR3 in amino acids: CATSNTGLRTYNEQFF. CDR3 coding DNA: TGTGCCACCAGCAACACCGGGTTAAGAACCTACAATGAGCAGTTCTTC.

This chain uses TRBV27 with TRBJ2-3; 7 bases are a match to TRBD2. CDR3 length equals 17 residues. Germline CDR1 reads MNHEY; CDR2 reads SMNVEV (reference sequence). V was pared by 0 bases and J by 5 bases, with 11 bases of the junction left unmatched. The CDR3: CASSLSDSGREKDTQYF. CDR3 nucleotides: TGTGCCAGCAGTTTATCCGATTCGGGGAGGGAGAAAGATACGCAGTATTTT.